This record covers a single TCR beta chain. This specimen comes from a study of blood T cell repertoires in COVID-19. For the study at large: Both acute and convalescent COVID-19 samples were obtained from the United States, Italy and Spain. PBMCs, B-cell-depleted T cells, or T cells were the source of the cDNA or gDNA that made up the material.

Original handling: Reference gene primer amplification gave nucleated cell count estimates. The method was immunoSEQ multiplex PCR; TCRdb's version includes in-frame clones alone and lacks a portion of them. V, J and clone size derive from that table, while D and trimming were established from the DNA sequence. The table shows 100,000 or so clones, with more than 70% occurring only once. The CDR3 runs 15 residues. Per the germline V gene, CDR1 is SGHRS and CDR2 is YFSETQ. V shed 4 bases and J 6 bases; nucleotides not matched to a gene: 7. This chain uses TRBV5-1 with TRBJ2-3; the match to TRBD2 covers 11 bases. This TCR derives from a woman in her 30s with acute or convalescent COVID-19. The sequenced material came from peripheral blood. CDR3 amino acids: CASSPGTSGPDTQYF. In nucleotides, the CDR3 is TGCGCCAGCAGCCCAGGGACTAGCGGACCGGATACGCAGTATTTT.